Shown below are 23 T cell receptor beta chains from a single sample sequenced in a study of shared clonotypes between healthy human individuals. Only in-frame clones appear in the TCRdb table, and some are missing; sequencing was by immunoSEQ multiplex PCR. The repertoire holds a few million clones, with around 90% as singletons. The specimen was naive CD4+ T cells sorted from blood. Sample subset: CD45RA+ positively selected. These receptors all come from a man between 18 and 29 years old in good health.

The CDR3 protein is CASSDPGKTYEQYF. The DNA for the CDR3 is TGTGCCAGCAGTGATCCAGGAAAAACCTACGAGCAGTACTTC. The rearrangement uses TRBV28 and TRBJ2-7; D is unresolved. The CDR3 consists of 14 residues. Germline CDR1 and CDR2: MDHEN and SYDVKM. V lost 5 bases to trimming and J lost 2 bases, with 13 bases between them.

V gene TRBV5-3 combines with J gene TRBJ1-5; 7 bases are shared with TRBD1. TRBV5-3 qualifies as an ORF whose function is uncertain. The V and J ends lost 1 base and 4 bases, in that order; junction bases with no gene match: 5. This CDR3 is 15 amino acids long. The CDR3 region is CARSLLRDSNQPQHF. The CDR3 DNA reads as TGTGCCAGAAGCTTGCTCCGGGACAGTAATCAGCCCCAGCATTTT.

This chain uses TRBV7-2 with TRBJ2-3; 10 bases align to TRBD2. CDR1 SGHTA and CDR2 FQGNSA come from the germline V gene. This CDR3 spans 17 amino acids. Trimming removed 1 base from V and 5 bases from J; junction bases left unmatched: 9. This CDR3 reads CASSLGPLAGSGDTQYF. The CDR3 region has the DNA TGTGCCAGCAGCTTAGGGCCACTAGCGGGGTCAGGAGATACGCAGTATTTT.

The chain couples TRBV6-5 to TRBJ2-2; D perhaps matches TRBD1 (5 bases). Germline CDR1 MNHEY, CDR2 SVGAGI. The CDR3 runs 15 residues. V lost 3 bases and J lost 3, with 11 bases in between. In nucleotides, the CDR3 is TGTGCCAGCAGTTATGAGGCAGGGTACACCGGGGAGCTGTTTTTT. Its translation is CASSYEAGYTGELFF.

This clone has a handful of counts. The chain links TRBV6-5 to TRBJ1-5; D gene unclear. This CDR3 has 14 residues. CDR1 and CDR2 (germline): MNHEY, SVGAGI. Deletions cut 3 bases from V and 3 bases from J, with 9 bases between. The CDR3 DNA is TGTGCCAGCAGTTATTCATGGGACAATCAGCCCCAGCATTTT. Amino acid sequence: CASSYSWDNQPQHF.

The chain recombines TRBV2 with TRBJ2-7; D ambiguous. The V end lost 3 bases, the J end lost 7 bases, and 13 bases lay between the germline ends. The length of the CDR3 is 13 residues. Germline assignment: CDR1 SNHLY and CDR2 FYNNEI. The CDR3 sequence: CASSDESDGEQYF. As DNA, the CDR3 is TGTGCCAGCAGTGATGAATCTGACGGTGAGCAGTACTTC.

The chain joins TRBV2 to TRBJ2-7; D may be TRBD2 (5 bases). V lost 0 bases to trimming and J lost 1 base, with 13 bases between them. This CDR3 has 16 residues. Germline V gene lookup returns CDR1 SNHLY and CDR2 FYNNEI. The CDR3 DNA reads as TGTGCCAGCAGTGAAGCGGGCCCCGGCGGGTCCTACGAGCAGTACTTC. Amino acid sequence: CASSEAGPGGSYEQYF.

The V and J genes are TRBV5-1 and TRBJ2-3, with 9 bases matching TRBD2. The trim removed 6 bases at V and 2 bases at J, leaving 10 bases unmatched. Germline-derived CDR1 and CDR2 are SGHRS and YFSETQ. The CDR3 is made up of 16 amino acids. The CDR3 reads CASTPMVAGDTDTQYF. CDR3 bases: TGCGCCAGCACCCCGATGGTAGCGGGGGACACAGATACGCAGTATTTT.

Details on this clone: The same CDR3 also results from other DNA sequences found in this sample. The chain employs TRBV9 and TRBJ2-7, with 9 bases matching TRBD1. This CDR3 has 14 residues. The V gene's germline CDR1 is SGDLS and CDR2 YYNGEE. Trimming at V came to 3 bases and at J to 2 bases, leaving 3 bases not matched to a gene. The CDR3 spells CASSARQGAYEQYF. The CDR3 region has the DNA TGTGCCAGCAGCGCAAGACAGGGGGCCTACGAGCAGTACTTC.

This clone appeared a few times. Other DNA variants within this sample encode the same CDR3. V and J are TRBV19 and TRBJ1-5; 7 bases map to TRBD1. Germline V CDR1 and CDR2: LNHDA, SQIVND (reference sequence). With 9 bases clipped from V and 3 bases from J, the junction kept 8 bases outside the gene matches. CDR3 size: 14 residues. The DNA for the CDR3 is TGTGCCAGCTCCACCGGGACAGACAATCAGCCCCAGCATTTT. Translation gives CASSTGTDNQPQHF. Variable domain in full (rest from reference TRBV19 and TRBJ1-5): DGGITQSPKYLFRKEGQNVTLSCEQNLNHDAMYWYRQDPGQGLRLIYYSQIVNDFQKGDIAEGYSVSREKKESFPLTVTSAQKNPTAFYLCASSTGTDNQPQHFGDGTRLSIL.

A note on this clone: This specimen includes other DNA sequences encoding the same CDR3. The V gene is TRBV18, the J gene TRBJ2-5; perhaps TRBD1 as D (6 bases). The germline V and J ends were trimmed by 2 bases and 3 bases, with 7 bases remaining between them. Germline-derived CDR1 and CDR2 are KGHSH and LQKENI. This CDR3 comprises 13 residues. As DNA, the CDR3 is TGTGCCAGCTCACCAGGACAGAAAGAGACCCAGTACTTC. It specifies CASSPGQKETQYF.

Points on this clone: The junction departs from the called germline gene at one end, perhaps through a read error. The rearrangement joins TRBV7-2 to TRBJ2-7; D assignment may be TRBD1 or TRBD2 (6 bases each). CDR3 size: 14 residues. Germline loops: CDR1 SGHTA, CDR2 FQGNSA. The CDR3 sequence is CASSLATGGTRQYF. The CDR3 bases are TGTGCCAGCAGTTTAGCTACCGGCGGGACACGGCAGTACTTC. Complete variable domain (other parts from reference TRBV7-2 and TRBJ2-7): GAGVSQSPSNKVTEKGKDVELRCDPISGHTALYWYRQSLGQGLEFLIYFQGNSAPDKSGLPSDRFSAERTGGSVSTLTIQRTQQEDSAVYLCASSLATGGTRQYFGPGTRLTVT.

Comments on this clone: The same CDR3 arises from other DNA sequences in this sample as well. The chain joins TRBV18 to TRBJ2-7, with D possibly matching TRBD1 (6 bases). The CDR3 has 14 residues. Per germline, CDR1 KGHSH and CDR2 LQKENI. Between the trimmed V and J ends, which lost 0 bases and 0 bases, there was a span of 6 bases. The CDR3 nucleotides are TGTGCCAGCTCACCACCGGGGGCCTCCTACGAGCAGTACTTC. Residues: CASSPPGASYEQYF.

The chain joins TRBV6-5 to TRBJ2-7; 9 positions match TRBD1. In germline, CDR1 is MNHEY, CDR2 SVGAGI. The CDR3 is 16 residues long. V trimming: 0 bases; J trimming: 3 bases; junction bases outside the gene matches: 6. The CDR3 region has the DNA TGTGCCAGCAGTTACTCGTTTAGGGACAGGGACTACGAGCAGTACTTC. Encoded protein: CASSYSFRDRDYEQYF.

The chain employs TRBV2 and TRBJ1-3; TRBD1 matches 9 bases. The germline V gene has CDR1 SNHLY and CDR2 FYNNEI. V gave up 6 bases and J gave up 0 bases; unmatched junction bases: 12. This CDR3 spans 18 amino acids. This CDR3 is CASRGTGSISSSGNTIYF. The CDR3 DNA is TGTGCCAGCAGAGGGACAGGGTCTATCAGTAGCTCTGGAAACACCATATATTTT.

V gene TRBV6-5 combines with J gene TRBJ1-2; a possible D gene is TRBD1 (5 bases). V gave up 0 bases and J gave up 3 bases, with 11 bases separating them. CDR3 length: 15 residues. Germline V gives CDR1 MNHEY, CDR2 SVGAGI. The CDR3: CASSYSGKGDYGYTF. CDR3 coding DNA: TGTGCCAGCAGTTACTCGGGAAAAGGGGACTATGGCTACACCTTC.

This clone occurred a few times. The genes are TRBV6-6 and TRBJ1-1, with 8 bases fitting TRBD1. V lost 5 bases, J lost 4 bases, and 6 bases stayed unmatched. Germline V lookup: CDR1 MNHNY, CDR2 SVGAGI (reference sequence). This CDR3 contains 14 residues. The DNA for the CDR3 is TGTGCCAGCAGTCCCCAGGGGGCTAGCACTGAAGCTTTCTTT. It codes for CASSPQGASTEAFF.

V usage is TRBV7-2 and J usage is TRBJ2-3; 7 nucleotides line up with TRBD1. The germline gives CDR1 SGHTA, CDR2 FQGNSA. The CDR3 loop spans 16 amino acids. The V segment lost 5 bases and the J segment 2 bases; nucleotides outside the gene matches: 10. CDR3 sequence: CASSTNPGTVTDTQYF. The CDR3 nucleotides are TGTGCCAGCAGCACCAATCCCGGGACAGTCACAGATACGCAGTATTTT.

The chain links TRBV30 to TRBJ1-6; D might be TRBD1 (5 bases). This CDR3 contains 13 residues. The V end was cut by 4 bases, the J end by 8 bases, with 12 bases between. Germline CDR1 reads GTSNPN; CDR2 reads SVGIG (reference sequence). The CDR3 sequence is CAWMEGSYSPLHF. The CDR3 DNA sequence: TGTGCCTGGATGGAGGGGTCTTATTCACCCCTCCACTTT.

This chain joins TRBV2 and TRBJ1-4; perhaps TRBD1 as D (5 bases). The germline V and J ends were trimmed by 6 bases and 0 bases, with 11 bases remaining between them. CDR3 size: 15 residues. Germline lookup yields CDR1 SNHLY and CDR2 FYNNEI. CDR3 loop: CASRQTDSTNEKLFF. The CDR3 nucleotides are TGTGCCAGCAGACAGACAGACTCAACTAATGAAAAACTGTTTTTT.

In nucleotides, the CDR3 is TGTGCCAGCAGCCCCCGGGACAGCGCCACAGATACGCAGTATTTT. Its translation: CASSPRDSATDTQYF. The chain joins TRBV13 to TRBJ2-3; the match to TRBD1 covers 7 bases. The CDR3 sequence is 15 residues long. Germline CDR1 reads PRHDT; CDR2 reads FYEKMQ (reference sequence). The ends lost 5 bases at V and 2 bases at J; junction bases unmatched: 7.

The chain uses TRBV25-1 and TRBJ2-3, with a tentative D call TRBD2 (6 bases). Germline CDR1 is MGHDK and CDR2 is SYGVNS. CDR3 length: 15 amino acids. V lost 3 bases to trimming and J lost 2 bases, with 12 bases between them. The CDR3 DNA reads TGTGCCAGCAGTGACATGAGGGAGGCCACAGATACGCAGTATTTT. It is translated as CASSDMREATDTQYF.

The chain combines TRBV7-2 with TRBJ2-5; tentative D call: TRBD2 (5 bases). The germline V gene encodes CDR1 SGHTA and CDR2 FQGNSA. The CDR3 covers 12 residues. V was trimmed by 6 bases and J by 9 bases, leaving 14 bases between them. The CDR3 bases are TGTGCCAGCAGATCGGAGGCCGTGGCCCAGTACTTC. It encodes CASRSEAVAQYF.